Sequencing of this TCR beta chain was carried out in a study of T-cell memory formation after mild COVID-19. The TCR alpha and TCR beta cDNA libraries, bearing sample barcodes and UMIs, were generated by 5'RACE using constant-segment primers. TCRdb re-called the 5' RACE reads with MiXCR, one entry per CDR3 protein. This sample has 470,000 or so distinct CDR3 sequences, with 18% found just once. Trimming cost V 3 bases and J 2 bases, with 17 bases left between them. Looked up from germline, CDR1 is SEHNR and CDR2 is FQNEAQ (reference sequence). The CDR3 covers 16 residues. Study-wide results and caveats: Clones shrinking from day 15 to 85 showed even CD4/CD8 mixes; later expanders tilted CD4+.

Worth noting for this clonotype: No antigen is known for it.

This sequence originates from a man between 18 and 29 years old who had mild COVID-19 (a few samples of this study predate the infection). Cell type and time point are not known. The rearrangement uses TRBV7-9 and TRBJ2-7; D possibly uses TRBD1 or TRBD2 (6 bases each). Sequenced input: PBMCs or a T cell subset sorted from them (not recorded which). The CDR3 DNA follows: TGTGCCAGCAGCTTGGGGGGCAGCGGCTCCCCCTACGAGCAGTACGTC. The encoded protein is CASSLGGSGSPYEQYV.